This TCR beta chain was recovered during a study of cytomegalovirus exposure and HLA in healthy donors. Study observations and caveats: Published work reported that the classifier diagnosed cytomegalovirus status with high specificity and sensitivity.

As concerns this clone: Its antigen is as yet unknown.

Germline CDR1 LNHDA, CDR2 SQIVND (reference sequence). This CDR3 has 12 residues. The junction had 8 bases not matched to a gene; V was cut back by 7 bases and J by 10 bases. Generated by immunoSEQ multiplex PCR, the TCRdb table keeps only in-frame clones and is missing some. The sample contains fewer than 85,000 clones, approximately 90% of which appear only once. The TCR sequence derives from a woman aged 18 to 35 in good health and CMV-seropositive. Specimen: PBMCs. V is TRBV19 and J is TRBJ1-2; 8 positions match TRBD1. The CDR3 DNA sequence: TGTGCCAGTACCGCAGGGGGCGTTTACTACACCTTC. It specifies CASTAGGVYYTF. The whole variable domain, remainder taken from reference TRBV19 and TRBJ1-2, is DGGITQSPKYLFRKEGQNVTLSCEQNLNHDAMYWYRQDPGQGLRLIYYSQIVNDFQKGDIAEGYSVSREKKESFPLTVTSAQKNPTAFYLCASTAGGVYYTFGSGTRLTVV.